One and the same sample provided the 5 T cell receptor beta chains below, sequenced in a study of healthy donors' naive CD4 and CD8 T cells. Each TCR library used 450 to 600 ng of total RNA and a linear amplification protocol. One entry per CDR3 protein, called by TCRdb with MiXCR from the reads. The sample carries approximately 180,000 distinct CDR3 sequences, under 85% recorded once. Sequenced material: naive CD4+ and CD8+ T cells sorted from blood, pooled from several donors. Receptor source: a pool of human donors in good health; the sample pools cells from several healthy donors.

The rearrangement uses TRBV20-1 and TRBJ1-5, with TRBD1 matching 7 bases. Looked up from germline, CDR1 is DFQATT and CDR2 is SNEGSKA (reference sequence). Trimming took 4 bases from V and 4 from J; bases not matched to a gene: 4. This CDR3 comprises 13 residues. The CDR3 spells CSATGTANQPQHF. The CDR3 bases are TGCAGTGCTACCGGGACAGCTAATCAGCCCCAGCATTTT.

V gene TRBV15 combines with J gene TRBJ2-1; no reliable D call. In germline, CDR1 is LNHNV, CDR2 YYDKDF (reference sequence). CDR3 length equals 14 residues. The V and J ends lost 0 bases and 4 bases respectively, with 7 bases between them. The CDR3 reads CATSRDKAYNEQFF. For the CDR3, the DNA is TGTGCCACCAGCAGAGATAAGGCGTACAATGAGCAGTTCTTC.

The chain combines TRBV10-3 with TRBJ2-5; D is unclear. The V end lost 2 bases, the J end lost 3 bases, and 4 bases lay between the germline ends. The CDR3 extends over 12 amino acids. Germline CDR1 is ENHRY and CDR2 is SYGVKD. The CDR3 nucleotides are TGTGCCATCAGTGAGGTCGAAGAGACCCAGTACTTC. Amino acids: CAISEVEETQYF.

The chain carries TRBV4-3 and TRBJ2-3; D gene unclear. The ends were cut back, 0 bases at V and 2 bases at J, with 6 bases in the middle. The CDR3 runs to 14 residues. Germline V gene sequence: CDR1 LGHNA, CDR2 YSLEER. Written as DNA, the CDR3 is TGCGCCAGCAGCCAAGATTTGGCCACAGATACGCAGTATTTT. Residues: CASSQDLATDTQYF.

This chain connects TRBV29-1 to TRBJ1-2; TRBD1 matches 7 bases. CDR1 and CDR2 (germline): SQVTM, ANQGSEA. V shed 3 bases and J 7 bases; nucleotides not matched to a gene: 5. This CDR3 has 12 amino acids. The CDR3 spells CSVDEGASGYTF. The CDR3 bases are TGCAGCGTTGACGAGGGGGCGAGTGGCTACACCTTC.